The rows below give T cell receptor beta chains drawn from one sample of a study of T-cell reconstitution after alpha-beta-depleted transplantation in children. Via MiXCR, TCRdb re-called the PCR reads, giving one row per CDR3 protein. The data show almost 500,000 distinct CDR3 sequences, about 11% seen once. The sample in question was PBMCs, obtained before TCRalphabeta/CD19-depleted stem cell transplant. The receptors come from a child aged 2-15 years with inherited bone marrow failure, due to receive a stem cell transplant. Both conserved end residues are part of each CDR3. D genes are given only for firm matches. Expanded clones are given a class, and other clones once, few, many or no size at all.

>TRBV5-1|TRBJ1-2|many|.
CASSFRDKDYGYTF
TGCGCCAGCAGCTTTAGGGACAAGGACTATGGCTACACCTTC
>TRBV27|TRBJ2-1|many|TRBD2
CATISSGSYNEQFF
TGTGCCACTATATCTAGCGGCTCCTACAATGAGCAGTTCTTC
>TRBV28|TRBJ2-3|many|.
CASSFGFRVGDTQYF
TGTGCCAGCAGTTTCGGCTTCAGGGTGGGAGATACGCAGTATTTT
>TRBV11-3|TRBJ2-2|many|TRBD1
CASSSPTGATGELFF
TGTGCCAGCAGCTCCCCTACAGGGGCAACCGGGGAGCTGTTTTTT
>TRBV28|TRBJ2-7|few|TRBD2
CASSYEGASGSYEQYF
TGTGCCAGCAGTTACGAAGGGGCTAGCGGGAGCTACGAGCAGTACTTC
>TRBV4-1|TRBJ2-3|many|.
CASSQDWTDTQYF
TGCGCCAGCAGCCAAGACTGGACCGATACGCAGTATTTT
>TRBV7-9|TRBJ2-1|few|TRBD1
CASSSLRGRAGEQFF
TGTGCCAGCAGCTCCCTTAGGGGGCGAGCTGGTGAGCAGTTCTTC
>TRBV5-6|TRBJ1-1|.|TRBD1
CASSSDLGGIGTEAFF
TGTGCCAGCAGCTCTGACTTAGGGGGCATTGGCACTGAAGCTTTCTTT
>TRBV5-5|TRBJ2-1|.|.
CASSLWADSYNEQFF
TGTGCCAGCAGCTTGTGGGCGGACTCCTACAATGAGCAGTTCTTC
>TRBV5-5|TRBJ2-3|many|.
CASSLNVLSTDTQYF
TGTGCCAGCAGCTTGAACGTTCTTTCCACAGATACGCAGTATTTT
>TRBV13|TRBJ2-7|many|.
CASSLYRVHEQYF
TGTGCCAGCAGCTTGTACAGGGTTCACGAGCAGTACTTC
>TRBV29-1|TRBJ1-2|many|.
CSVDRNYGYTF
TGCAGCGTCGACAGAAACTATGGCTACACCTTC
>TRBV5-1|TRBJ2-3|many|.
CASSPEATDTQYF
TGCGCCAGCAGCCCGGAGGCCACAGATACGCAGTATTTT
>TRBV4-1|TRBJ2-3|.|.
CASSQHGGPLDTQYF
TGCGCCAGCAGCCAACATGGGGGGCCATTGGATACGCAGTATTTT
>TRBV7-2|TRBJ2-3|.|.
CASSLYRGQGTQYF
TGTGCCAGCAGCTTATACCGGGGCCAGGGAACGCAGTATTTT
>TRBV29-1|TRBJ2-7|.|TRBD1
CSVEQEGQNYEQYF
TGCAGCGTTGAACAAGAGGGACAGAACTACGAGCAGTACTTC
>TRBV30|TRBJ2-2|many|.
CAWRGDTGELFF
TGTGCCTGGAGGGGGGACACCGGGGAGCTGTTTTTT
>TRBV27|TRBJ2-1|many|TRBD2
CASRASGYNEQFF
TGTGCCAGCCGGGCTAGCGGCTACAATGAGCAGTTCTTC
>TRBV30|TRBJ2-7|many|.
CAWSVPISEQYF
TGTGCCTGGAGTGTACCCATCTCCGAGCAGTACTTC
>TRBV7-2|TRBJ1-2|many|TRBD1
CASSRQGGGSNYGYTF
TGTGCCAGCAGCCGACAGGGAGGGGGCTCTAACTATGGCTACACCTTC
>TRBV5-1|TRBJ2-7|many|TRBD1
CASSLQGSAYEQYF
TGCGCCAGCAGCTTACAGGGGAGCGCCTACGAGCAGTACTTC
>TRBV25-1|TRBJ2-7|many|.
CASSVGTPPYEQYF
TGTGCCAGCAGTGTCGGGACACCTCCCTACGAGCAGTACTTC
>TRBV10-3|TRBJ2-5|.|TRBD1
CAISRQGWETQYF
TGTGCCATCAGTCGACAGGGGTGGGAGACCCAGTACTTC
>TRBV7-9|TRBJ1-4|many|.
CASSRDRVATNEKLFF
TGTGCCAGCAGCAGAGACCGTGTTGCAACTAATGAAAAACTGTTTTTT
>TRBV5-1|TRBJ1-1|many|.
CASSLDWNTEAFF
TGCGCCAGCAGCTTGGATTGGAACACTGAAGCTTTCTTT
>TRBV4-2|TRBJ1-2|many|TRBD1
CASSTEDRGYGYTF
TGTGCCAGCAGCACCGAGGACAGGGGTTATGGCTACACCTTC
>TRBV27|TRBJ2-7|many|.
CASSLGETYEQYF
TGTGCCAGCAGTTTAGGGGAGACCTACGAGCAGTACTTC
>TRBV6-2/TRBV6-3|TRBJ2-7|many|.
CASSYMVVGQSSYEQYF
TGTGCCAGCAGTTATATGGTCGTCGGACAGAGCTCCTACGAGCAGTACTTC
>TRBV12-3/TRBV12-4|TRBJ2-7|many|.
CASSGPGRSYYEQYF
TGTGCCAGCAGTGGGCCGGGGCGGAGCTACTACGAGCAGTACTTC
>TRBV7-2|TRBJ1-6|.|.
CASTRGVAGRSNSPLHF
TGTGCCAGCACCCGGGGGGTTGCAGGGAGAAGTAATTCACCCCTCCACTTT
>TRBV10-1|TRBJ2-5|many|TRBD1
CASSEGTGGQETQYF
TGCGCCAGCAGTGAGGGGACAGGGGGCCAAGAGACCCAGTACTTC
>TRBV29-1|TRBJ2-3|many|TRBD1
CSVHRDRGRTDTQYF
TGCAGCGTTCACCGGGACAGGGGTAGGACAGATACGCAGTATTTT
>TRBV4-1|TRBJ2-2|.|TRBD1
CASSQPQGAGELFF
TGCGCCAGCAGCCAACCACAGGGGGCCGGGGAGCTGTTTTTT
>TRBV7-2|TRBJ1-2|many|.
CASSLAGAGSHGYTF
TGTGCCAGCAGCTTAGCCGGGGCAGGATCACATGGCTACACCTTC
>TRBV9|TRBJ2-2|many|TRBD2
CASSLTSGRAGELFF
TGTGCCAGCAGCCTCACTAGCGGGAGGGCCGGGGAGCTGTTTTTT
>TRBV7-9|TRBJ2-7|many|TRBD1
CASSSGTVEQYF
TGTGCCAGCAGCTCCGGGACAGTCGAGCAGTACTTC
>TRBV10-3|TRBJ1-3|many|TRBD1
CAISEDRASGNTIYF
TGTGCCATCAGTGAGGACAGGGCCTCTGGAAACACCATATATTTT
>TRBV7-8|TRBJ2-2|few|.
CASSSLWELAGELFF
TGTGCCAGCAGCTCACTGTGGGAGTTGGCCGGGGAGCTGTTTTTT
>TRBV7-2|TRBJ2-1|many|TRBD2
CASSLAGGINNEQFF
TGTGCCAGCAGCTTAGCGGGAGGGATCAACAATGAGCAGTTCTTC
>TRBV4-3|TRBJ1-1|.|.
CASSQEGWGNTEAFF
TGCGCCAGCAGCCAAGAGGGGTGGGGGAACACTGAAGCTTTCTTT
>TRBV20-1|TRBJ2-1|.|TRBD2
CSAGGVTSGRAGYNEQFF
TGCAGTGCTGGAGGGGTTACTAGCGGGAGGGCGGGATACAATGAGCAGTTCTTC
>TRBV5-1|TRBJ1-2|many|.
CASSPPERDSYGYTF
TGCGCCAGCAGCCCCCCGGAGAGGGATAGCTATGGCTACACCTTC
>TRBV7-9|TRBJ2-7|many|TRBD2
CASSLGESGDYEQYF
TGTGCCAGCAGCTTAGGGGAGAGCGGGGACTACGAGCAGTACTTC
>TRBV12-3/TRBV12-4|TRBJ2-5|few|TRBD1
CASSLHGQGKETQYF
TGTGCCAGCAGTTTACACGGACAGGGTAAAGAGACCCAGTACTTC
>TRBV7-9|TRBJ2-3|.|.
CASSPIVDTQYF
TGTGCCAGCAGCCCAATCGTGGATACGCAGTATTTT
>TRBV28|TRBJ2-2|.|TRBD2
CASSFASGSGSGELFF
TGTGCCAGCAGTTTTGCAAGCGGGAGTGGGTCCGGGGAGCTGTTTTTT
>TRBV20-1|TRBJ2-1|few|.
CSARGLRDNEQFF
TGCAGTGCCCGGGGGCTCCGGGACAATGAGCAGTTCTTC
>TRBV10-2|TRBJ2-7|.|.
CASSKLGAGTYEQYF
TGCGCCAGCAGCAAGCTGGGGGCGGGGACCTACGAGCAGTACTTC
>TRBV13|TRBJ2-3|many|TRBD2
CASFRVAGADTQYF
TGTGCCAGCTTTCGAGTAGCGGGAGCAGATACGCAGTATTTT
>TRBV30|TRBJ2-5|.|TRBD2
CAWSHGLAGDGETQYF
TGTGCCTGGAGCCACGGACTAGCGGGAGATGGAGAGACCCAGTACTTC
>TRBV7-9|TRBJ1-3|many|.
CASSPPLLNSGNTIYF
TGTGCCAGCAGCCCTCCCCTGCTCAACTCTGGAAACACCATATATTTT
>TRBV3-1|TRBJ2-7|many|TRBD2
CASSLGLAGATRQYF
TGTGCCAGCAGCCTCGGACTAGCGGGTGCTACGAGGCAGTACTTC
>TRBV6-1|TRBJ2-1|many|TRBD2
CASTSALAGGPHNEQFF
TGTGCCAGCACCTCTGCCTTAGCGGGAGGGCCCCACAATGAGCAGTTCTTC
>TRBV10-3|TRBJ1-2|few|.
CAISEQPGRTNYGYTF
TGTGCCATCAGTGAACAACCAGGACGGACTAACTATGGCTACACCTTC
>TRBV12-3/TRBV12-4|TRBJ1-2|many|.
CASSLLQAGYYGYTF
TGTGCCAGCAGTTTACTCCAGGCGGGATACTATGGCTACACCTTC
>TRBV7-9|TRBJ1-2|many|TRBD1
CASSSGTGVNYGYTF
TGTGCCAGCAGCTCCGGGACAGGGGTTAACTATGGCTACACCTTC
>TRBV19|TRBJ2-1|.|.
CASSIDRDDNEQFF
TGTGCCAGTAGTATCGACCGGGACGACAATGAGCAGTTCTTC
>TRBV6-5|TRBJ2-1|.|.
CASSYSTGENEQFF
TGTGCCAGCAGTTACTCGACTGGGGAAAATGAGCAGTTCTTC
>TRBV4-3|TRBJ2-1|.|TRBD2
CASSQVDVAGYNEQFF
TGCGCCAGCAGCCAAGTGGATGTAGCGGGCTACAATGAGCAGTTCTTC
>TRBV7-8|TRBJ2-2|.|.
CASSLTGTLTGELFF
TGTGCCAGCAGCTTAACCGGGACTCTCACCGGGGAGCTGTTTTTT